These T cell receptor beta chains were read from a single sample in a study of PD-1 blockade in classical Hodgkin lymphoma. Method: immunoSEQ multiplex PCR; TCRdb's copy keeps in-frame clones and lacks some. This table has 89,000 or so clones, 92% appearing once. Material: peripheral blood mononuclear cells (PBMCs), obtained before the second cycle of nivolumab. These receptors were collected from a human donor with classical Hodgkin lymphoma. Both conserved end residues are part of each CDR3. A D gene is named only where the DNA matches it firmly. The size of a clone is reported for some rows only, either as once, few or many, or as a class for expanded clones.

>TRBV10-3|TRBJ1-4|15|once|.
TGTGCCATCAGTGAGACCCCAGGGCCCAATGAAAAACTGTTTTTT
CAISETPGPNEKLFF
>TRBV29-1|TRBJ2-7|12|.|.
TGCAGCGTAACGGACTACTCCTACGAGCAGTACTTC
CSVTDYSYEQYF
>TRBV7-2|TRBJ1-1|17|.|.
TGTGCCAGCAGCTTAAGTCGGTTTGGGTCACGGAACACTGAAGCTTTCTTT
CASSLSRFGSRNTEAFF
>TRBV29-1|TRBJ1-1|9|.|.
TGCAGCGCCGGGCTTGAAGCTTTCTTT
CSAGLEAFF
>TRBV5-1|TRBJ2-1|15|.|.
TGCGCCAGCAGCTTGGTCGGGTCCTCCTACAATGAGCAGTTCTTC
CASSLVGSSYNEQFF
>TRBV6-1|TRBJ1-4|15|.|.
TGTGCCAGCAGTGAAGAGGGGGGGCGTAATGAAAAACTGTTTTTT
CASSEEGGRNEKLFF
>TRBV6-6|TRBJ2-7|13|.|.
TGTGCCAGCAGTTCCATCCTTGCCTACGAGCAGTACTTC
CASSSILAYEQYF
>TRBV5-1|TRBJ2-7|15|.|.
TGCGCCAGCAGCCGGGACCACTTGGGGGTCTACGAGCAGTACTTC
CASSRDHLGVYEQYF
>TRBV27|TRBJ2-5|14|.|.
.
CASSLSLRAGTQYF
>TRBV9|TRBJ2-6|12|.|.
TGTGCCAGCAGCGCCGGGGGGCCCGTCCTGACTTTC
CASSAGGPVLTF
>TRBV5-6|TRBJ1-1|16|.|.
TGTGCCAGCAGCTGGGGTGACAGCCGCATGAACACTGAAGCTTTCTTT
CASSWGDSRMNTEAFF
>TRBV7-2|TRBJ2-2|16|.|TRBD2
TGTGCCAGCAGCCCGACTAGCGGGAGTGACACCGGGGAGCTGTTTTTT
CASSPTSGSDTGELFF
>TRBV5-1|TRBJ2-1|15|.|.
TGCGCCAGCAGCTTGGGGTTAGCCGTTTACAATGAGCAGTTCTTC
CASSLGLAVYNEQFF
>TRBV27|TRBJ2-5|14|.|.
TGTGCCAGCAGTTTTGACAGGCGACAAGAGACCCAGTACTTC
CASSFDRRQETQYF
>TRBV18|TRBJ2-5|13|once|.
TGTGCCAGCTCACCACTAGCGCAAGAGACCCAGTACTTC
CASSPLAQETQYF
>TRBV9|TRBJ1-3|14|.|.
TGTGCCAGCAGCGTCCCGGGGGTAGGAAACACCATATATTTT
CASSVPGVGNTIYF
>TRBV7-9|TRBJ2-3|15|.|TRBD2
TGTGCCAGCAGCACCGGGACTAGCGTTACAGATACGCAGTATTTT
CASSTGTSVTDTQYF
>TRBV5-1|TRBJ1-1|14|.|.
TGCGCCAGCAGCTTGAGGGGCCCGGACACTGAAGCTTTCTTT
CASSLRGPDTEAFF
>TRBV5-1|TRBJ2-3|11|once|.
TGCGCCAGCAGCCTCACAGATACGCAGTATTTT
CASSLTDTQYF
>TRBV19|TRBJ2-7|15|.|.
TGTGCCAGTAGTCGAGACGGCGGAAGCTCCTACGAGCAGTACTTC
CASSRDGGSSYEQYF
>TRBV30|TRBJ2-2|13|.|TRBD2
TGTGCCTGGGCGGGAGTTGAGACCGGGGAGCTGTTTTTT
CAWAGVETGELFF
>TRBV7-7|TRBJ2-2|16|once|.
TGTGCTAGCAGCATTCTCCCAGCGGAGAACACCGGGGAGCTGTTTTTT
CASSILPAENTGELFF
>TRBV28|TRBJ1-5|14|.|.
TGTGCCAGCAGTAGACCTCGTAGCAATCAGCCCCAGCATTTT
CASSRPRSNQPQHF
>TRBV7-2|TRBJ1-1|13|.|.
TGTGCCAGCAGCTTAATCATGAACACTGAAGCTTTCTTT
CASSLIMNTEAFF
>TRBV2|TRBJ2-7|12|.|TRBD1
TGTGCCAGCAGGGACAGGATCTACGAGCAGTACTTC
CASRDRIYEQYF
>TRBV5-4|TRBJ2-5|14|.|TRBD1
TGTGCCAGCAGGGACAGGGGCCCTTCGGAGACCCAGTACTTC
CASRDRGPSETQYF
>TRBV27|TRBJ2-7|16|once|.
TGTGCCAGCGCTTTCAGGCGGGACACAGCGTCGCTCGAGCAGTACTTC
CASAFRRDTASLEQYF
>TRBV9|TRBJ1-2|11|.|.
TGTGCCGCTTCTGGGGTTGAGGGTTTCACCTTC
CAASGVEGFTF
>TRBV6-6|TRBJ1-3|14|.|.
TGTGCCAGCAGTTACACGCAGGGCGCGAACACCATATATTTT
CASSYTQGANTIYF
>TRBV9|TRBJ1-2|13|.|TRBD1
TGTGCCAGCAGCGAACAGGGGGCCTATGGCTACACCTTC
CASSEQGAYGYTF
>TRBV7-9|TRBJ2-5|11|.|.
TGTGCCAGCAGCCGAGACGAGACCCAGTACTTC
CASSRDETQYF
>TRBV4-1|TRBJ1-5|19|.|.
TGCGCCAGCAGCCAAGATCGGAGGCAAAGGGCAGGGGAAAGTCAGCCCCAGCATTTT
CASSQDRRQRAGESQPQHF
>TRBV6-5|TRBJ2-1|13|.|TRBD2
TGTGCCAGCAGGAACGGACTAGACGGGGAGCAGTTCTTC
CASRNGLDGEQFF
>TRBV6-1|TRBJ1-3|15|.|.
TGTGCCAGCAGTGTCGTCGGGACACTTGGAAACACCATATATTTT
CASSVVGTLGNTIYF
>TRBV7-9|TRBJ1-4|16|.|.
TGTGCCAGCAGCTTAGGGTCCGCTCCCTGGGGTGAAAAACTGTTTTTT
CASSLGSAPWGEKLFF
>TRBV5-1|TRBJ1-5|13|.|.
TGCGCCAGCAGGGCAGGGTCGGGTCAGCCCCAGCATTTT
CASRAGSGQPQHF
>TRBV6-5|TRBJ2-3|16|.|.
TGTGCCAGCAGTTTCCCCGGCTGGACTAGCACAGATACGCAGTATTTT
CASSFPGWTSTDTQYF
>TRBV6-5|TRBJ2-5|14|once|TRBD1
TGTGCCAGCAGCCGGGACAGGGCGGCTGAGACCCAGTACTTC
CASSRDRAAETQYF
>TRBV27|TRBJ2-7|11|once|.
TGTGCCAGCAGTACCCTGGGGGAGCAGTACTTC
CASSTLGEQYF
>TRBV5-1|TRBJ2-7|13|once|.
TGCGCCAGCAGCTTGTCATGGGGTCGCGAGCAGTACTTC
CASSLSWGREQYF
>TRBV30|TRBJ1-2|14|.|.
TGTGCCTGGAGTACTGGGGCCGCTAACTATGGCTACACCTTC
CAWSTGAANYGYTF
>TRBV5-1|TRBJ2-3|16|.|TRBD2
TGCGCCAGCAGCCCCGGGACTAGCGCTAGCACAGATACGCAGTATTTT
CASSPGTSASTDTQYF
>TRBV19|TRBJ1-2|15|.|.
TGTGCCAGTAGTTTCTCCCTCGGGGGTGGCTATGGCTACACCTTC
CASSFSLGGGYGYTF
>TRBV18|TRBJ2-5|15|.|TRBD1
TGTGCCAGCTCACCAAGACAGGGACGGGGAGAGACCCAGTACTTC
CASSPRQGRGETQYF
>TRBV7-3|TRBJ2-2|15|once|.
TGTGCCAGCAGCCGCCAAGACAGGAACACCGGGGAGCTGTTTTTT
CASSRQDRNTGELFF
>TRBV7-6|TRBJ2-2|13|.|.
TGTGCCAGCAGCTTGCGCAACACCGGGGAGCTGTTTTTT
CASSLRNTGELFF
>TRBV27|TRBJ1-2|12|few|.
TGTGCCAGCGGAGGGGGGAGTTATGGCTACACCTTC
CASGGGSYGYTF
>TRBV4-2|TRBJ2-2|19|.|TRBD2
TGTGCCAGCAGCCCCGACCTCTCAGGACTAGCGGGAGTCACCGGGGAGCTGTTTTTT
CASSPDLSGLAGVTGELFF
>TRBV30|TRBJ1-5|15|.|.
TGTGCCTGGAGTGGGGGCAGGGGAGGGTCACAGCCCCAGCATTTT
CAWSGGRGGSQPQHF
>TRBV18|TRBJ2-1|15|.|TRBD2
TGTGCCAGCTCGTCCGGGACTAGCGCCTACAATGAGCAGTTCTTC
CASSSGTSAYNEQFF
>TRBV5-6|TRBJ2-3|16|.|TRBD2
TGTGCCAGCAGCTTGGCGGGGTCTTCTAGCGGAGATACGCAGTATTTT
CASSLAGSSSGDTQYF
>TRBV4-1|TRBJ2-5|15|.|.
TGCGCCAGCAGCCAAGATCCGGGCAGCCTGAGGGCCCAGTACTTC
CASSQDPGSLRAQYF
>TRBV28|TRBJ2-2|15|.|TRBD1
TGTGCCAACCCGCAGGGGGAGACGAACACCGGGGAGCTGTTTTTT
CANPQGETNTGELFF
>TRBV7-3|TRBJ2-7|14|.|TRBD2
TGTGCCAGCAGCTTATTTCCGGGGGGCTACGAGCAGTACTTC
CASSLFPGGYEQYF